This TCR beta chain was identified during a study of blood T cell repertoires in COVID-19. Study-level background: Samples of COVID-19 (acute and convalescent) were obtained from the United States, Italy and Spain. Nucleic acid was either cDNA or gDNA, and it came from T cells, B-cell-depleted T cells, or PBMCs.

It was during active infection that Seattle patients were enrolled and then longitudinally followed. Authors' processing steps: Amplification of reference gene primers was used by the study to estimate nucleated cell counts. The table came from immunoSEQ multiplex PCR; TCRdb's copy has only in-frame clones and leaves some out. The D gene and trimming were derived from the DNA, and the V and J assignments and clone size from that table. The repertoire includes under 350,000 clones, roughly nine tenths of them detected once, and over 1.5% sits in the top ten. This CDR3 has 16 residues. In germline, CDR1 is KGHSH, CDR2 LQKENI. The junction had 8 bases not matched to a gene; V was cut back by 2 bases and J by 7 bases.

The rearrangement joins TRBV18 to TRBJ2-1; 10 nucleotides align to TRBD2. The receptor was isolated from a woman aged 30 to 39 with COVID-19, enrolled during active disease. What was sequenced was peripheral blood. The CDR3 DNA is TGTGCCAGCTCACCAAATCTAGCGGGGGCTAAGAATGAGCAGTTCTTC. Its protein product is CASSPNLAGAKNEQFF.